This T cell receptor (beta chain) came from a study of identical twins. Study-level points and caveats: For cord blood, abundant beta clonotypes had fewer insertions, unlike memory repertoires, which showed none. Beta out-of-frame sequences displayed a weaker excess of sharing between twins.

It was template switching that added a universal primer site, and there were unique molecular identifiers on the cDNA. TCRdb passed the 5' RACE reads through MiXCR, listing each CDR3 protein once. In the table there are approximately 690,000 distinct CDR3 sequences, approximately 6% of which are singletons. In the case of this clonotype: Its specificity is unknown.

The CDR3 length is 15 residues. Germline V CDR1 and CDR2: SGHTA, FQGNSA. The trim removed 3 bases at V and 1 base at J, leaving 2 bases unmatched. The clonotype originates from a man aged 18-30 years in good health. The chain links TRBV7-2 to TRBJ2-2; 7 positions agree with TRBD1. Sequencing was done on a sample of naive T cells sorted from blood. CDR3 in DNA: TGTGCCAGCAGCTTGACAGGGAAGAACACCGGGGAGCTGTTTTTT. Translating it yields CASSLTGKNTGELFF.